These 11 T cell receptor beta chains originate from one sample sequenced in a study of blood T cell repertoires in COVID-19 (dated by TCRdb to 2020 to 2022). The library was produced with the immunoSEQ multiplex PCR assay. Drawn from immuneACCESS, this table holds only the in-frame rearrangements with V and J called that TCRdb kept. Clones are partly lost; checked studies trace under half to an unresolved V gene and leave the rest unexplained. This sample gives over 200,000 clones in total; about nine tenths of them show up just once. The ten largest clones take up roughly 0.7% of the sample. The sequencing sample was made of peripheral blood. These receptor sequences come from a man aged 35 to 55 with acute or convalescent COVID-19.

The sample holds one count of this clone. The J gene is TRBJ2-1, the V gene TRBV5-4, with 7 nucleotides matching TRBD1. The CDR3 extends over 13 amino acids. Germline loops: CDR1 SGHNT, CDR2 YYREEE (reference sequence). V lost 4 bases and J lost 8; bases outside the gene matches: 6. The CDR3 here is CASSPRQGYEQFF. CDR3 sequence (DNA): TGTGCCAGCAGCCCAAGACAGGGTTATGAGCAGTTCTTC.

V usage is TRBV11-3 and J usage is TRBJ2-3, with a weak D call TRBD2 (7 bases). The CDR3 totals 17 residues. Germline V gene lookup returns CDR1 SGHNT and CDR2 YENEEA. V lost 1 base, J lost 1 base, and 15 bases lay in between. This CDR3 is CASSLAAGGGGTDTQYF. CDR3 in DNA: TGTGCCAGCAGCTTAGCGGCCGGAGGGGGGGGCACAGATACGCAGTATTTT.

The chain has TRBV2 and TRBJ1-2; 12 bases map to TRBD1. Germline-derived CDR1 and CDR2 are SNHLY and FYNNEI. V lost 7 bases and J lost 4; bases outside the gene matches: 4. The CDR3 has 14 amino acids. CDR3 region: CASTGTGGLYGYTF. The CDR3, as DNA: TGTGCCAGCACCGGGACAGGGGGCCTCTATGGCTACACCTTC. Together with reference TRBV2 and TRBJ1-2, the CDR3 gives the full variable domain: EPEVTQTPSHQVTQMGQEVILRCVPISNHLYFYWYRQILGQKVEFLVSFYNNEISEKSEIFDDQFSVERPDGSNFTLKIRSTKLEDSAMYFCASTGTGGLYGYTFGSGTRLTVV.

The rearrangement uses TRBV18 and TRBJ2-7; 9 nucleotides line up with TRBD2. Looked up from germline, CDR1 is KGHSH and CDR2 is LQKENI. Unmatched junction bases numbered 6, after V lost 6 bases and J lost 0 bases. The CDR3 is 15 residues long. CDR3 sequence: CASSPGLANSYEQYF. DNA for the CDR3: TGTGCCAGCTCGCCTGGACTAGCGAACTCCTACGAGCAGTACTTC.

The V call is TRBV19, the J call TRBJ1-5; TRBD1 might be the D (5 bases). CDR3 length: 15 residues. V lost 5 bases, J lost 0 bases, and 11 bases lay in between. Germline V gene sequence: CDR1 LNHDA, CDR2 SQIVND (reference sequence). The CDR3 DNA reads as TGTGCCAGTAGTGCCGGGGGGGTTAGCAATCAGCCCCAGCATTTT. Its translation is CASSAGGVSNQPQHF.

In its sample, this clone was seen once. The chain employs TRBV6-6 and TRBJ2-1; TRBD2 matches at 14 bases. V gave up 5 bases and J gave up 9 bases; unmatched junction bases: 12. Germline V gene lookup returns CDR1 MNHNY and CDR2 SVGAGI (reference sequence). This CDR3 has 17 residues. CDR3 DNA sequence: TGTGCCAGCAGTCACAACAGGGGGACTAGCGGGAGCAGTGAGCAGTTCTTC. Translated: CASSHNRGTSGSSEQFF.

V and J are TRBV3-1 (or the pseudogene TRBV3-2) and TRBJ2-1; D unresolved. V gave up 4 bases and J gave up 6 bases, with 10 bases separating them. The CDR3 runs to 13 residues. CDR1 is LGHDT and CDR2 is YNNKEL in the germline V gene (reference sequence). CDR3 region: CASSPPLSNEQFF. DNA of the CDR3: TGTGCCAGCAGCCCCCCTCTAAGCAATGAGCAGTTCTTC.

J is TRBJ2-5 and V is TRBV10-3; 9 bases are shared with TRBD1. CDR1 is ENHRY, CDR2 SYGVKD, per germline. Germline trimming cut 6 bases from V and 5 bases from J; bases unmatched to any gene: 13. CDR3 length equals 16 residues. This CDR3 is CAISATTGQGFETQYF. CDR3 DNA sequence: TGTGCCATCAGCGCTACGACGGGACAGGGATTTGAGACCCAGTACTTC.

This clone was found a few times. CDR3 in amino acids: CAWRRGLNTGELFF. In DNA, the CDR3 is TGTGCCTGGAGGAGGGGGCTAAACACCGGGGAGCTGTTTTTT. The chain couples TRBV30 to TRBJ2-2; the match to TRBD1 covers 7 bases. V shed 3 bases and J 2 bases; nucleotides not matched to a gene: 3. The CDR3 runs to 14 residues. Germline V gene sequence: CDR1 GTSNPN, CDR2 SVGIG (reference sequence).

The chain couples TRBV19 to TRBJ1-3; D is ambiguous. The CDR3 totals 14 residues. Germline loops: CDR1 LNHDA, CDR2 SQIVND (reference sequence). Deletions cut 2 bases from V and 0 bases from J, with 5 bases between. CDR3 nucleotides: TGTGCCAGTAGTATACGGGACTCTGGAAACACCATATATTTT. This encodes CASSIRDSGNTIYF.

The V and J genes are TRBV5-1 and TRBJ1-4; 11 bases match TRBD1. Germline V gives CDR1 SGHRS, CDR2 YFSETQ. The length of the CDR3 is 16 residues. Trimming cost V 4 bases and J 1 base; bases outside gene matches: 3. CDR3 DNA sequence: TGCGCCAGCAGCAAGGACAGGGGGCGAACTAATGAAAAACTGTTTTTT. Residues: CASSKDRGRTNEKLFF.